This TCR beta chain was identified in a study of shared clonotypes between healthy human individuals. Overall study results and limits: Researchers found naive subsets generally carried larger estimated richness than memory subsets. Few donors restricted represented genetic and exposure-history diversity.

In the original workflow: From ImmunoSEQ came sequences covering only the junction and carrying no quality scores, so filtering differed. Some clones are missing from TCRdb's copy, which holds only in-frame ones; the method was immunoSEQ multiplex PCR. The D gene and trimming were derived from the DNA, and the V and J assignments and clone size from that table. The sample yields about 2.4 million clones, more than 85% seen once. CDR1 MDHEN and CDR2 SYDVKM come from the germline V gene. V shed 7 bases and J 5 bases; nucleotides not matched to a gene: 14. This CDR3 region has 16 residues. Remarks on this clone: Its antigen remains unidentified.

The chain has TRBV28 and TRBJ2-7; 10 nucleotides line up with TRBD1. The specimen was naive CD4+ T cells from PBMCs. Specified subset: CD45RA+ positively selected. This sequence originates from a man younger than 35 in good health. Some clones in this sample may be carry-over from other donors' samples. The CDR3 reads CASIRQSGQGFHEQYF. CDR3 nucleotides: TGTGCCAGCATCAGACAGTCGGGACAGGGGTTCCACGAGCAGTACTTC.